Listed below are T cell receptor beta chains from one sample, sequenced in a study of Graves' ophthalmopathy and Graves' hyperthyroidism. Each CDR3 protein is one row after TCRdb ran MiXCR on the multiplex PCR reads. The repertoire has 620,000 or so distinct CDR3 sequences, about 24% of them found once; the top ten carry 7.1%. Sequencing was done on a sample of peripheral blood. These receptors were collected from a woman under 30 with stable Graves' hyperthyroidism. Some clones in this sample may be carry-over from other donors' samples. Each CDR3 is given with its conserved first and last residue. A D gene is named only where the DNA matches it firmly. Expanded clones get a size class; other rows say once, few or many, or leave the size out.

clone_size	d_call	j_call	cdr3_length	v_call	cdr3_nt	cdr3_aa
.	TRBD2	TRBJ2-7	12	TRBV2	TGTGCCAGCGGGACTAGCGGGACCGAGCAGTACTTC	CASGTSGTEQYF
many	.	TRBJ1-2	13	TRBV6-2/TRBV6-3	TGTGCCAGCGAAGACGGAAAAGTCTATGGCTACACCTTC	CASEDGKVYGYTF
many	TRBD2	TRBJ2-5	17	TRBV29-1	TGCAGCGTTGACCCATCCCGGGTAGCGGGAGGGAGAGAGACCCAGTACTTC	CSVDPSRVAGGRETQYF
many	TRBD2	TRBJ2-2	18	TRBV2	TGTGCCAGCAGTCCCGGGACTAGCGGGTTTTCGAACACCGGGGAGCTGTTTTTT	CASSPGTSGFSNTGELFF
.	.	TRBJ1-6	15	TRBV28	TGTGCCAGCAGGTTCCAACGGGGTTCTAGTTCACCCCTCCACTTT	CASRFQRGSSSPLHF
few	.	TRBJ1-1	16	TRBV11-1	TGTGCCAGCAGCCACGAGATAATAGTGGGGGGCGCTGAAGCTTTCTTT	CASSHEIIVGGAEAFF
few	.	TRBJ2-1	15	TRBV11-3	TGTGCCAGCAGCTTAGTTTCGGGAGTCGTCAATGAGCAGTTCTTC	CASSLVSGVVNEQFF
many	.	TRBJ1-1	14	TRBV5-1	TGCGCCAGCAGCTTGGATGGACGAAGGACTGAAGCTTTCTTT	CASSLDGRRTEAFF
many	TRBD1	TRBJ2-7	16	TRBV2	TGTGCCAGCACTCTGACAGGGTCGGGTCGAGGGTGGGAGCAGTACTTC	CASTLTGSGRGWEQYF
many	.	TRBJ2-6	14	TRBV20-1	TGCAGTGCTAGGACAGGCTCTGGGGCCAACGTCCTGACTTTC	CSARTGSGANVLTF
many	.	TRBJ2-7	13	TRBV6-5	TGTGCCAGCCTCACTCAGGTCTCCTACGAGCAGTACTTC	CASLTQVSYEQYF
once	.	TRBJ1-5	16	TRBV20-1	TGCAGTGCTAGAGATCTAGGGAGTGGAGGCAATCAGCCCCAGCATTTT	CSARDLGSGGNQPQHF
many	TRBD1	TRBJ1-2	20	TRBV13	TGTGCCAGCAGCTTACGGAGCCTCGGGGGGGGAACAGGGGATGATGATGGCTACACCTTC	CASSLRSLGGGTGDDDGYTF
many	TRBD1	TRBJ2-7	14	TRBV20-1	TGCAGTGCTAGTGAACTTGTACAGGGGGACGAGCAGTACTTC	CSASELVQGDEQYF
many	.	TRBJ1-1	17	TRBV11-1	TGTGCCAGCAGCTCGGGGAGGGAACAGTGGTTGGGGACTGAAGCTTTCTTT	CASSSGREQWLGTEAFF
few	.	TRBJ2-6	18	TRBV19	TGTGCCAGTAGTATGTGGACAAGGTCCTTCTCTGGGGCCAACGTCCTGACTTTC	CASSMWTRSFSGANVLTF
many	.	TRBJ2-2	15	TRBV2	TGTGCCAGCATACGGGGCCCAGTGGACACCGGGGAGCTGTTTTTT	CASIRGPVDTGELFF
many	.	TRBJ1-2	13	TRBV30	TGTGCCTGGAGTCGAGGGAACGGTTGGGGTAGCACCTTC	CAWSRGNGWGSTF
.	.	TRBJ2-4	10	TRBV20-1	TGCAGTGCCTTCAAAAACATTCAGTACTTC	CSAFKNIQYF
many	.	TRBJ2-2	14	TRBV5-5	TGTGCCAGCAGCTTGGTGCTGGATACCGGGGAGCTGTTTTTT	CASSLVLDTGELFF
.	.	TRBJ2-2	14	TRBV28	TGTGCCAGCAGTCCACCCGGCGGCACCGGGGAGCTGTTTTTT	CASSPPGGTGELFF
many	.	TRBJ2-5	12	TRBV20-1	TGCAGTGCCCGGGATTCACGAGGAACCCAGTACTTC	CSARDSRGTQYF
once	.	TRBJ1-1	13	TRBV27	TGTGCCAGCAGTACCTACCGCTACACTGAAGCTTTCTTT	CASSTYRYTEAFF
many	.	TRBJ2-5	12	TRBV7-6	TGTGCCAGCAGCTTAAGGGGAGAGGCCCAGTACTTC	CASSLRGEAQYF
many	.	TRBJ2-5	13	TRBV10-3	TGTGCCATCAAATCACAGGCAGAAGAGACCCAGTACTTC	CAIKSQAEETQYF
.	.	TRBJ2-7	14	TRBV6-2/TRBV6-3	TGTGCCAGCAGTTACCACAGGGAATCCTACGAGCAGTACTTC	CASSYHRESYEQYF